The next 23 T cell receptor beta chains were all read from a single sample in a study of T cell clones after liver transplantation. Libraries were prepared by immunoSEQ multiplex PCR; TCRdb keeps only in-frame clonotypes and omits some of them. This sample carries under 35,000 clones, 90% to 95% of them seen once, and the ten largest clones take 26%. Source: CD8+ T cells from blood, taken 12 months after liver transplant. The receptors were gathered from a human patient who received a liver transplant. The graft donor may have given rise to some T cells.

The chain combines TRBV6-1 with TRBJ2-7; 8 positions agree with TRBD1. The CDR3 covers 15 residues. From germline, CDR1 is MNHNS and CDR2 SASEGT. The V and J ends lost 1 base and 0 bases, in that order; junction bases with no gene match: 2. CDR3 sequence (DNA): TGTGCCAGCAGTGAAGGGGACAGGTCCTCCTACGAGCAGTACTTC. Translation: CASSEGDRSSYEQYF.

The chain uses TRBV4-3 and TRBJ2-7; TRBD2 agrees at 11 bases. After removal of 2 bases from V and 3 bases from J, the junction contained 0 bases not matched to a gene. CDR3 length: 14 residues. In germline, CDR1 is LGHNA, CDR2 YSLEER. CDR3 amino acids: CASSQTSGGYEQYF. The CDR3 region has the DNA TGCGCCAGCAGCCAAACTAGCGGGGGCTACGAGCAGTACTTC.

The chain carries TRBV6-1 and TRBJ2-3, with D possibly being TRBD2 (5 bases). This CDR3 spans 14 amino acids. With 4 bases removed from V and 2 bases from J, the gap between germline ends came to 10 bases. Per the germline V gene, CDR1 is MNHNS and CDR2 is SASEGT. CDR3 in DNA: TGTGCCAGCAGTGCGGACTGGGCCACAGATACGCAGTATTTT. Translation gives CASSADWATDTQYF.

The chain has TRBV19 and TRBJ2-1, with D possibly TRBD1 on 6 matching bases. Between the trimmed V and J ends, which lost 5 bases and 3 bases, there was a span of 17 bases. This CDR3 has 16 residues. Germline CDR1 LNHDA, CDR2 SQIVND (reference sequence). CDR3 loop: CASSSLGLDSYNEQFF. In DNA form, the CDR3 reads TGTGCCAGTAGTTCCTTGGGTTTGGACAGCTACAATGAGCAGTTCTTC.

The chain has TRBV7-2 and TRBJ2-7, with 14 positions matching TRBD2. The CDR3 is 19 residues long. Per the germline V gene, CDR1 is SGHTA and CDR2 is FQGNSA. V shed 1 base and J 4 bases; nucleotides not matched to a gene: 12. The CDR3 reads CASSLVIGLAGGRRYEQYF. The CDR3 coding sequence is TGTGCCAGCAGCTTAGTGATAGGACTAGCGGGAGGCCGCCGATACGAGCAGTACTTC.

The chain couples TRBV7-3 to TRBJ2-2; 8 bases fit TRBD2. The V gene's germline CDR1 is SGHTA and CDR2 FQGTGA. With 5 bases clipped from V and 1 base from J, the junction kept 3 bases outside the gene matches. CDR3 size: 15 residues. The CDR3 loop is CASSPGLVNTGELFF. CDR3 in DNA: TGTGCCAGCAGCCCGGGACTAGTGAACACCGGGGAGCTGTTTTTT.

The chain has TRBV30 and TRBJ2-7; 7 nucleotides align to TRBD1. Trimming cost V 5 bases and J 7 bases; bases outside gene matches: 5. The V gene's germline CDR1 is GTSNPN and CDR2 SVGIG (reference sequence). The CDR3 has 11 amino acids. The CDR3 protein is CAWATGVEQYF. The CDR3 DNA is TGTGCCTGGGCAACAGGGGTTGAGCAGTACTTC. The variable domain in full, completed from reference TRBV30 and TRBJ2-7, reads SQTIHQWPATLVQPVGSPLSLECTVEGTSNPNLYWYRQAAGRGLQLLFYSVGIGQISSEVPQNLSASRPQDRQFILSSKKLLLSDSGFYLCAWATGVEQYFGPGTRLTVT.

The J gene is TRBJ1-1, the V gene TRBV7-9, with D possibly being TRBD1 (5 bases). In germline, CDR1 is SEHNR, CDR2 FQNEAQ (reference sequence). Trimming left V 5 bases short and J 1 base short, with 14 bases between. CDR3 size: 15 residues. As DNA, the CDR3 is TGTGCCAGCAGCGGTGGACGACAGCCGAACACTGAAGCTTTCTTT. Protein sequence: CASSGGRQPNTEAFF.

The chain has TRBV2 and TRBJ2-7; 7 positions match TRBD1. The CDR3 extends over 13 amino acids. Germline V CDR1 and CDR2: SNHLY, FYNNEI. The V segment lost 8 bases and the J segment 5 bases; nucleotides outside the gene matches: 9. CDR3 sequence (DNA): TGTGCCAGCCTGACAGGGACGGTTGACGAGCAGTACTTC. Amino acid sequence: CASLTGTVDEQYF.

On this clone: The same CDR3 can be traced to other DNA sequences in this sample. The chain carries TRBV2 and TRBJ2-7; no definite D call. Germline V gene lookup returns CDR1 SNHLY and CDR2 FYNNEI. V was trimmed by 1 base and J by 3 bases, leaving 1 base between them. This CDR3 contains 11 residues. The CDR3, as DNA: TGTGCCAGCAGTGAAGGCTACGAGCAGTACTTC. Amino acids: CASSEGYEQYF.

The J gene is TRBJ2-2, the V gene TRBV27, with 7 bases matching TRBD1. Germline CDR1 reads MNHEY; CDR2 reads SMNVEV (reference sequence). V shed 6 bases, J shed 5 bases, and the junction held 12 bases outside the gene matches. The CDR3 contains 16 residues. The CDR3, as DNA: TGTGCCAGCAGCTACAGGGGATCGGTTCGAACCGGGGAGCTGTTTTTT. Its protein is CASSYRGSVRTGELFF.

The chain links TRBV6-5 to TRBJ2-1; no reliable D call. V was cut by 4 bases and J by 8 bases, with 6 bases left in between. The CDR3 consists of 11 residues. Per germline, CDR1 MNHEY and CDR2 SVGAGI. This chain's CDR3 is CASSLEDEQFF. As DNA, the CDR3 is TGTGCCAGCAGTTTAGAGGATGAGCAGTTCTTC.

The chain joins TRBV6-6 to TRBJ1-1; D is perhaps TRBD1 (6 bases). Germline lookup yields CDR1 MNHNY and CDR2 SVGAGI (reference sequence). This CDR3 is 15 amino acids long. V gave up 8 bases and J gave up 2 bases, with 18 bases separating them. This CDR3 is CASEAGQLVNTEAFF. Written as DNA, the CDR3 is TGTGCCAGCGAAGCGGGACAACTAGTTAACACTGAAGCTTTCTTT.

The chain uses TRBV4-1 and TRBJ1-1, with 12 bases matching TRBD1. This CDR3 spans 17 amino acids. V gave up 0 bases and J gave up 1 base; unmatched junction bases: 3. Germline V lookup: CDR1 MGHRA, CDR2 YSYEKL. The CDR3, as DNA: TGCGCCAGCAGCCAAGAGGGGACAGGGGGCAGGAACACTGAAGCTTTCTTT. Amino acid sequence: CASSQEGTGGRNTEAFF.

The V call is TRBV4-3, the J call TRBJ2-5; D might be TRBD2 (6 bases). CDR1 and CDR2 from the germline V gene are LGHNA and YSLEER. The length of the CDR3 is 15 residues. V was shortened by 4 bases and J by 5 bases, with 17 bases between the two germline ends. Here the CDR3 DNA reads TGCGCCAGCAGCCGGACGGTGGAGGGCGGGGAGACCCAGTACTTC. Translation: CASSRTVEGGETQYF.

The chain links TRBV7-9 to TRBJ1-1, with 7 bases fitting TRBD1. V was clipped by 5 bases and J by 0 bases; unmatched bases: 6. CDR1 and CDR2 from the germline V gene are SEHNR and FQNEAQ (reference sequence). This CDR3 spans 15 amino acids. As DNA, the CDR3 is TGTGCCAGCAGCCCCAGACAGGGATTGAACACTGAAGCTTTCTTT. This sequence encodes CASSPRQGLNTEAFF. Full variable domain (missing parts from reference TRBV7-9 and TRBJ1-1): DTGVSQNPRHKITKRGQNVTFRCDPISEHNRLYWYRQTLGQGPEFLTYFQNEAQLEKSRLLSDRFSAERPKGSFSTLEIQRTEQGDSAMYLCASSPRQGLNTEAFFGQGTRLTVV.

J is TRBJ2-1 and V is TRBV27, with D perhaps matching TRBD2 (6 bases). Looked up from germline, CDR1 is MNHEY and CDR2 is SMNVEV (reference sequence). V lost 1 base and J lost 0, with 7 bases in between. The CDR3 length is 15 residues. The DNA of the CDR3 is TGTGCCAGCAGTTTATTGGGGGGCTCCTACAATGAGCAGTTCTTC. It is translated as CASSLLGGSYNEQFF.

The chain employs TRBV5-8 and TRBJ2-5; 11 bases agree with TRBD1. The germline V gene encodes CDR1 SGHTS and CDR2 YDEGEE. Trimming took 4 bases from V and 4 from J; bases not matched to a gene: 9. The CDR3 totals 16 residues. CDR3 protein: CASSIGQGASGETQYF. DNA of the CDR3: TGTGCCAGCAGCATCGGACAGGGGGCGTCAGGAGAGACCCAGTACTTC.

The genes are TRBV2 and TRBJ2-7; tentatively, D is TRBD1 or TRBD2 (5 bases each). Trimming cost V 9 bases and J 2 bases, with 14 bases left between them. The CDR3 has 13 residues. CDR1 is SNHLY and CDR2 is FYNNEI in the germline V gene. The CDR3 DNA sequence: TGTGCCAGTTCCCAGGGAGTTGCCTACGAGCAGTACTTC. Translated, it gives CASSQGVAYEQYF. The variable domain in full, with the rest retrieved from reference TRBV2 and TRBJ2-7, is EPEVTQTPSHQVTQMGQEVILRCVPISNHLYFYWYRQILGQKVEFLVSFYNNEISEKSEIFDDQFSVERPDGSNFTLKIRSTKLEDSAMYFCASSQGVAYEQYFGPGTRLTVT.

CDR3 sequence (DNA): TGCGCCAGCAGTGATAGGATGGATGCCGGTTCTGGAAACACCATATATTTT. This translates into CASSDRMDAGSGNTIYF. The J gene is TRBJ1-3, the V gene TRBV10-1; D gene unclear. Germline CDR1 reads WNHNN; CDR2 reads SYGVQD (reference sequence). V dropped 3 bases and J dropped 1 base, with 16 bases sitting between them. The CDR3 is made up of 17 amino acids.

The chain has TRBV7-2 and TRBJ2-3, with D possibly being TRBD1 or TRBD2 (5 bases each). The V and J ends lost 5 bases and 1 base respectively, with 13 bases between them. This CDR3 is built from 15 residues. Germline CDR1 SGHTA, CDR2 FQGNSA. The CDR3 DNA sequence: TGTGCCAGCAGCCCCCTCCGGGACCGCACAGATACGCAGTATTTT. It translates to CASSPLRDRTDTQYF.

This clone was seen just once. The J gene is TRBJ1-5, the V gene TRBV9; no clear D gene. The CDR3 has 14 residues. The V end lost 1 base, the J end lost 7 bases, and 12 bases lay between the germline ends. Per the germline V gene, CDR1 is SGDLS and CDR2 is YYNGEE. The DNA of the CDR3 is TGTGCCAGCAGCGTAAGTCAGGACGGGCAGCCCCAGCATTTT. Translation: CASSVSQDGQPQHF. The full variable domain, in which reference TRBV9 and TRBJ1-5 provide the parts outside the CDR3, is DSGVTQTPKHLITATGQRVTLRCSPRSGDLSVYWYQQSLDQGLQFLIQYYNGEERAKGNILERFSAQQFPDLHSELNLSSLELGDSALYFCASSVSQDGQPQHFGDGTRLSIL.

The CDR3 bases are TGTGCCAGCAGTTTAACCGGGACGGTTAACTATGGCTACACCTTC. This codes for CASSLTGTVNYGYTF. This chain connects TRBV27 to TRBJ1-2, with a tentative D call TRBD1 (5 bases). Between the trimmed V and J ends, which lost 2 bases and 1 base, there was a span of 11 bases. The CDR3 consists of 15 residues. Per germline, CDR1 MNHEY and CDR2 SMNVEV (reference sequence).